The 15 T cell receptor beta chains presented below share a single source sample, sequenced in a study of blood T cell repertoires in COVID-19. Clones were read by immunoSEQ multiplex PCR, and TCRdb kept only the in-frame ones, dropping some. The table shows some 130,000 clones, with around 80% occurring only once. Sequenced: peripheral blood. These TCRs come from a man aged 60-69 years who had recovered from COVID-19.

V is TRBV11-2 and J is TRBJ1-1; tentative D call: TRBD1 (6 bases). CDR3 length equals 15 residues. V was shortened by 7 bases and J by 6 bases, with 21 bases between the two germline ends. Per the germline V gene, CDR1 is SGHAT and CDR2 is FQNNGV. CDR3 nucleotides: TGTGCCAGCACCCCGAGTGGGGGCGGTGGGGCTGAAGCTTTCTTT. Protein sequence: CASTPSGGGGAEAFF.

The genes are TRBV30 and TRBJ2-6; D unclear. Trimming removed 2 bases at V and 4 bases at J, with 6 bases between. The CDR3 covers 13 residues. The V gene's germline CDR1 is GTSNPN and CDR2 SVGIG (reference sequence). CDR3 sequence reads: CAWSRGGANVLTF. DNA for the CDR3: TGTGCCTGGAGTCGTGGCGGGGCCAACGTCCTGACTTTC.

The chain has TRBV11-3 and TRBJ1-1, with D hard to call. Germline V gene data show CDR1 as SGHNT and CDR2 as YENEEA. The V gene lost 11 bases and the J gene lost 3 bases, with 13 bases spanning the gap. The CDR3 is 12 amino acids. CDR3 amino acids: CACKIEDTEAFF. The CDR3 DNA follows: TGTGCCTGCAAAATAGAGGACACTGAAGCTTTCTTT.

The chain uses TRBV7-2 and TRBJ1-1; 7 nucleotides match TRBD1. V lost 6 bases, J lost 5 bases, and 9 bases stayed unmatched. CDR3 length: 14 amino acids. Germline V gene data show CDR1 as SGHTA and CDR2 as FQGNSA. CDR3: CASRRDRERTEAFF. The CDR3 DNA follows: TGTGCCAGCAGACGGGACAGAGAGAGGACTGAAGCTTTCTTT.

The CDR3 DNA reads as TGTGCCAGCAGGTGGCAGGGGAAGAACACTGAAGCTTTCTTT. Protein product: CASRWQGKNTEAFF. The chain carries TRBV2 and TRBJ1-1; D perhaps matches TRBD1 (6 bases). CDR3 length equals 14 residues. Between the trimmed V and J ends, which lost 6 bases and 1 base, there was a span of 12 bases. Looked up from germline, CDR1 is SNHLY and CDR2 is FYNNEI.

The chain combines TRBV25-1 with TRBJ2-1, with 12 bases fitting TRBD2. V lost 6 bases, J lost 8 bases, and 5 bases stayed unmatched. CDR1 and CDR2 from the germline V gene are MGHDK and SYGVNS. This CDR3 has 14 amino acids. CDR3 loop: CASRTSGSKYEQFF. The CDR3 DNA sequence: TGTGCCAGCAGGACTAGCGGGAGTAAGTATGAGCAGTTCTTC.

This sequence joins TRBV5-6 and TRBJ1-6; D possibly corresponds to TRBD1 (5 bases). Germline V gene lookup returns CDR1 SGHDT and CDR2 YYEEEE. The CDR3 covers 15 residues. V was trimmed by 2 bases and J by 7 bases, leaving 13 bases between them. The CDR3 sequence: CASSLRGLGNSPLHF. CDR3 DNA sequence: TGTGCCAGCAGCTTAAGGGGCCTGGGGAATTCACCCCTCCACTTT.

The V call is TRBV6-5, the J call TRBJ1-1, with D maybe TRBD1 (6 bases). V dropped 10 bases and J dropped 6 bases, with 18 bases sitting between them. This CDR3 contains 13 residues. Germline-derived CDR1 and CDR2 are MNHEY and SVGAGI. This chain's CDR3 is CATKDSEHAEAFF. The CDR3 region has the DNA TGTGCCACCAAGGACAGTGAGCACGCTGAAGCTTTCTTT.

V usage is TRBV28 and J usage is TRBJ1-4, with no clear D. Trimming shortened V by 8 bases and J by 8 bases, and 12 bases separated the two germline ends. This CDR3 spans 12 amino acids. Germline V CDR1 and CDR2: MDHEN, SYDVKM. Written as DNA, the CDR3 is TGTGCCAGCGGACGAGGGCGGGAAAAACTGTTTTTT. Amino acid sequence: CASGRGREKLFF.

V is TRBV19 and J is TRBJ1-4, with unresolved D. This CDR3 comprises 11 residues. Trimming took off 4 bases at V and 5 bases at J, with 2 bases between the two ends. Germline values: CDR1 LNHDA, CDR2 SQIVND (reference sequence). CDR3 sequence reads: CASSTNEKLFF. In DNA, the CDR3 is TGTGCCAGTAGTACGAATGAAAAACTGTTTTTT.

This clone turned up a few times. The chain joins TRBV30 to TRBJ2-2; D may be TRBD1 (5 bases). The CDR3 runs to 13 residues. Trimming removed 3 bases from V and 6 bases from J, with 11 bases in between. Germline CDR1 GTSNPN, CDR2 SVGIG (reference sequence). CDR3 protein: CAWRPDISGELFF. CDR3 DNA sequence: TGTGCCTGGAGGCCGGACATCTCCGGGGAGCTGTTTTTT.

The V gene is TRBV30, the J gene TRBJ2-3; 10 nucleotides match TRBD2. The CDR3 is 13 residues long. Trimming removed 8 bases from V and 6 bases from J; junction bases left unmatched: 8. In germline, CDR1 is GTSNPN, CDR2 SVGIG (reference sequence). Here the CDR3 DNA reads TGTGCCGCAAGCGGGGGGGCAAAGGATACGCAGTATTTT. Its translation is CAASGGAKDTQYF.

V usage is TRBV6-5 and J usage is TRBJ1-2; 8 nucleotides line up with TRBD1. CDR3 size: 14 residues. The V gene's germline CDR1 is MNHEY and CDR2 SVGAGI. V lost 6 bases and J lost 2; bases outside the gene matches: 5. The CDR3 reads CASSLDRGNYGYTF. CDR3 nucleotide sequence: TGTGCCAGCAGCCTCGACAGGGGCAACTATGGCTACACCTTC.

This rearrangement joins TRBV7-9 to TRBJ2-2, with D maybe TRBD2 (5 bases). The CDR3 length is 16 residues. Germline V gives CDR1 SEHNR, CDR2 FQNEAQ (reference sequence). Trimming left V 6 bases short and J 0 bases short, with 14 bases between. The chain's CDR3 is CASSSDRLTNTGELFF. CDR3 sequence (DNA): TGTGCCAGCAGTTCCGACCGACTAACGAACACCGGGGAGCTGTTTTTT.

There are a few counts of this clone. This chain joins TRBV4-1 and TRBJ1-2; the D gene is possibly TRBD1 (6 bases). The germline gives CDR1 MGHRA, CDR2 YSYEKL. V lost 4 bases and J 5 bases, leaving 20 bases between the germline ends. The CDR3 consists of 16 residues. The CDR3 coding sequence is TGCGCCAGCAGCCTCTCCACAGGGACCCCTAGGTATGGCTACACCTTC. Protein sequence: CASSLSTGTPRYGYTF.